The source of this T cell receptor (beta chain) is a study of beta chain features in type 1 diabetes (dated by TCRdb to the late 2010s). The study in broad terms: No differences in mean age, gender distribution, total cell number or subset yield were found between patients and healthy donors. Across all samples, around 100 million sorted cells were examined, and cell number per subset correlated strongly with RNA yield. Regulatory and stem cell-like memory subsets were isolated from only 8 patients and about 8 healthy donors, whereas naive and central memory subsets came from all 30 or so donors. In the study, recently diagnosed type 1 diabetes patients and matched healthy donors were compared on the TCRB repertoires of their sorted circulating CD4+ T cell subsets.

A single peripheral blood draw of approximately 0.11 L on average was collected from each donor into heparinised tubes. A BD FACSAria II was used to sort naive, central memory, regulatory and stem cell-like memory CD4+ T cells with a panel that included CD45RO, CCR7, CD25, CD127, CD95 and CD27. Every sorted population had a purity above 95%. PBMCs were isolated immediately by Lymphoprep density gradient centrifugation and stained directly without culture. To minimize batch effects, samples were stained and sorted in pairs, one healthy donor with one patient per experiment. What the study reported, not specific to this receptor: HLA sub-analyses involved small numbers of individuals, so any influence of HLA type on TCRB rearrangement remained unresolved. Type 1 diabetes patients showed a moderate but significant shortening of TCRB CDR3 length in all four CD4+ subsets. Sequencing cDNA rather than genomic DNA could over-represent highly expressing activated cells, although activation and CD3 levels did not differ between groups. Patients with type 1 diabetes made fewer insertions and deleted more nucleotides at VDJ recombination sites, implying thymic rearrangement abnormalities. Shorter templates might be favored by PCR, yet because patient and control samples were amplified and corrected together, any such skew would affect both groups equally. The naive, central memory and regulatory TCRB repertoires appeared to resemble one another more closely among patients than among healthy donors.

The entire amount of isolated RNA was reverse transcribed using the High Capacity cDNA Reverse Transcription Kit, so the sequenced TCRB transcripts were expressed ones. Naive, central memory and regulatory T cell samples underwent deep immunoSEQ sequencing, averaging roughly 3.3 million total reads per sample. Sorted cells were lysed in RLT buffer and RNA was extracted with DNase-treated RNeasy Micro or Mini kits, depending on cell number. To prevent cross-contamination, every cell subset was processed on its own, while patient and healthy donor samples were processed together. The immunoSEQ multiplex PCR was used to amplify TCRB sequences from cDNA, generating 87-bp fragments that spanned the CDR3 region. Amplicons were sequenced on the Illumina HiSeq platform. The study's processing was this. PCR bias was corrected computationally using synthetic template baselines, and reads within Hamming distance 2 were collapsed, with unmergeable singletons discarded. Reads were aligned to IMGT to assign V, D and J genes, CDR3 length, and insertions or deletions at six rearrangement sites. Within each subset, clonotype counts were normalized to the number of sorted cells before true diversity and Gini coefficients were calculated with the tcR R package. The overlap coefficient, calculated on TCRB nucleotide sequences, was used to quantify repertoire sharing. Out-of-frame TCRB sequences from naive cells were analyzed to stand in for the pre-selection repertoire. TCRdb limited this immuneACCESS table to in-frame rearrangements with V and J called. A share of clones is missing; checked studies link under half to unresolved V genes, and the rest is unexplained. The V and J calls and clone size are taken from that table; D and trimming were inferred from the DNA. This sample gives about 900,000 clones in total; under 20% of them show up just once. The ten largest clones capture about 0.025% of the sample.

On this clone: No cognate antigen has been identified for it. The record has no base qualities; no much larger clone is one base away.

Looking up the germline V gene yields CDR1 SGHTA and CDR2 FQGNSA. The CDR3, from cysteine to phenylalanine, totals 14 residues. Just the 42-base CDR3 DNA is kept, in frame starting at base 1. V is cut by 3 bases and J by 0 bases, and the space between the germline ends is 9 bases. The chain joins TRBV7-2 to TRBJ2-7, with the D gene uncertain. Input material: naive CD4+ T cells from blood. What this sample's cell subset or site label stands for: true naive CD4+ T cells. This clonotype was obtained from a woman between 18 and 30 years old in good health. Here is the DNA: TGTGCCAGCAGCTTTCGGCGCTACTCCTACGAGCAGTACTTC. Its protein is CASSFRRYSYEQYF.